Shown below are 8 T cell receptor beta chains from a single sample sequenced in a study of identical twins. TCRdb reprocessed the 5' RACE reads via MiXCR and lists one record per CDR3 protein. The data hold a few hundred thousand distinct CDR3 sequences, with approximately 8.5% observed a single time. These same records also appear under a second study, on yellow fever vaccine responses in identical twins.

Sequencing was performed on memory (CD45RO+) T cells sorted from blood. The receptor set was obtained from a woman aged 18-30 years in good health.

This clonotype was seen repeatedly, ten times or more. This chain joins TRBV18 and TRBJ2-7; 9 nucleotides align to TRBD1. Per germline, CDR1 KGHSH and CDR2 LQKENI. Trimming removed 2 bases from V and 0 bases from J; junction bases left unmatched: 2. This CDR3 region has 15 residues. The CDR3 sequence is CASSPGTGSSYEQYV. CDR3 nucleotides: TGTGCCAGCTCACCAGGGACAGGGAGCTCCTACGAGCAGTACGTC.

This clonotype appeared many times. The chain couples TRBV4-1 to TRBJ2-1; perhaps TRBD2 as D (5 bases). This CDR3 has 16 residues. V gave up 1 base and J gave up 4 bases, with 14 bases separating them. Germline CDR1 reads MGHRA; CDR2 reads YSYEKL. The CDR3 DNA sequence: TGCGCCAGCAGCCAAGCTAGCCGCACTGGGTACAATGAGCAGTTCTTC. Its translation is CASSQASRTGYNEQFF.

The J gene is TRBJ1-5, the V gene TRBV5-5, with D tentatively TRBD1 (6 bases). In germline, CDR1 is SGHKS, CDR2 YYEKEE (reference sequence). The V end lost 0 bases, the J end lost 5 bases, and 9 bases lay between the germline ends. The length of the CDR3 is 14 residues. In DNA, the CDR3 is TGTGCCAGCAGCTTGGTAGGGGGGCATCAGCCCCAGCATTTT. This gives the protein CASSLVGGHQPQHF.

This clonotype was observed many times. The genes are TRBV20-1 and TRBJ1-6, with TRBD1 matching over 8 bases. CDR3 length equals 15 residues. CDR1 DFQATT and CDR2 SNEGSKA come from the germline V gene (reference sequence). The trim removed 5 bases at V and 5 bases at J, leaving 8 bases unmatched. In DNA form, the CDR3 reads TGCAGTGCTCCGAAACCGGGACAGGATAATTCACCCCTCCACTTT. It encodes CSAPKPGQDNSPLHF.

This clonotype has only a few counts. The chain is built from TRBV5-1 and TRBJ2-7; 14 bases match TRBD2. The CDR3 totals 18 residues. Trimming removed 3 bases from V and 5 bases from J; junction bases left unmatched: 13. Looked up from germline, CDR1 is SGHRS and CDR2 is YFSETQ. CDR3 loop: CASSSQPLGTSGSNEQYF. The CDR3, as DNA: TGCGCCAGCAGCTCCCAGCCACTAGGGACTAGCGGGAGCAACGAGCAGTACTTC.

This clonotype was recorded at least ten times. The gene calls are TRBV3-1 and TRBJ1-5; 7 bases agree with TRBD1. Germline CDR1 reads LGHDT; CDR2 reads YNNKEL (reference sequence). J was trimmed by 6 bases and V by 1 base; bases with no gene match: 6. CDR3 length: 15 residues. CDR3 bases: TGTGCCAGCAGCCAAGGGACAGGCCTGAGTCAGCCCCAGCATTTT. This sequence encodes CASSQGTGLSQPQHF.

The table lists this clonotype with many counts. The chain is built from TRBV20-1 and TRBJ1-1; D is possibly TRBD1 (5 bases). Between the trimmed V and J ends, which lost 1 base and 6 bases, there was a span of 9 bases. This CDR3 contains 12 residues. Looked up from germline, CDR1 is DFQATT and CDR2 is SNEGSKA (reference sequence). In DNA form, the CDR3 reads TGCAGTGCTAGAGGGGGACTTGCTGAAGCTTTCTTT. This translates into CSARGGLAEAFF.

This clonotype was recorded a few times. V and J are TRBV9 and TRBJ2-1; 7 bases match TRBD1. After removal of 4 bases from V and 10 bases from J, the junction contained 11 bases not matched to a gene. Germline V gene data show CDR1 as SGDLS and CDR2 as YYNGEE. The CDR3 is made up of 14 amino acids. CDR3 in DNA: TGTGCCAGCAGCCCCCAAGGGGGCGGTCCAGAGCAGTTCTTC. Protein product: CASSPQGGGPEQFF.